The rows below give T cell receptor beta chains drawn from one sample of a study of T cell changes during pregnancy in multiple sclerosis. Assay: immunoSEQ multiplex PCR; the TCRdb copy retains only in-frame clones and omits some. The sample includes around 92,000 clones, around 92% of them seen just once. The sequences come from peripheral blood, collected in the third trimester of pregnancy. These receptors came from a female donor with multiple sclerosis, enrolled in a pregnancy study. Each CDR3 is given with its conserved first and last residue. Each record gives: J gene, V gene, clone size, CDR3 length, D gene, CDR3 protein, CDR3 DNA. A D gene is named only where the DNA matches it firmly. Not every row has a clone size; where given, it reads once, few, many or a size class.

>TRBJ1-1|TRBV15|NA|14|TRBD1
CATSRGRGQQEAFF
TGTGCCACCAGCAGAGGGAGGGGGCAACAAGAAGCTTTCTTT
>TRBJ2-5|TRBV19|NA|14|NA
CASSIATGRETQYF
TGTGCCAGTAGTATAGCTACCGGGAGAGAGACCCAGTACTTC
>TRBJ2-7|TRBV28|NA|14|NA
CASSYLAAGREQYF
TGTGCCAGCAGTTACTTGGCGGCAGGGCGAGAGCAGTACTTC
>TRBJ2-7|TRBV4-1|NA|16|NA
CASSQAGLPSSYEQYF
TGCGCCAGCAGCCAAGCCGGACTACCAAGCTCCTACGAGCAGTACTTC
>TRBJ2-5|TRBV2|once|14|NA
CASGEGDIQETQYF
TGTGCTTCGGGGGAGGGGGACATACAAGAGACCCAGTACTTC
>TRBJ2-7|TRBV28|NA|14|NA
CASSSGGLTYEQYF
TGTGCCAGCAGTTCAGGGGGGCTTACCTACGAGCAGTACTTC
>TRBJ2-1|TRBV2|NA|14|NA
CASSYQQAYNEQFF
TGTGCCAGCAGTTACCAGCAGGCCTACAATGAGCAGTTCTTC
>TRBJ2-7|TRBV6-6|NA|15|NA
CASSAGQQEIYEQYF
TGTGCCAGCAGTGCGGGACAGCAGGAGATCTACGAGCAGTACTTC
>TRBJ2-5|TRBV29-1|NA|14|TRBD1
CSVDRDRHQETQYF
TGCAGCGTTGACAGGGACAGGCACCAAGAGACCCAGTACTTC
>TRBJ2-7|TRBV5-6|NA|12|NA
CASTRSAYEQYF
TGTGCCAGCACCCGAAGTGCGTACGAGCAGTACTTC
>TRBJ1-1|TRBV6-6|once|12|NA
CASSRSDTEAFF
TGTGCCAGCAGCCGATCGGACACTGAAGCTTTCTTT
>TRBJ2-7|TRBV29-1|NA|16|TRBD2
CSVWGLAARGSDEQYF
TGCAGCGTCTGGGGACTAGCGGCCAGGGGATCAGACGAGCAGTACTTC
>TRBJ2-7|TRBV28|NA|14|TRBD2
CASSLFGGSYEQYF
TGTGCCAGCAGTTTATTCGGGGGGTCCTACGAGCAGTACTTC
>TRBJ1-4|TRBV2|NA|21|NA
CASFGPPRGPGRGATNEKLFF
TGTGCCAGCTTTGGGCCACCCCGGGGGCCTGGGAGGGGAGCAACTAATGAAAAACTGTTTTTT
>TRBJ1-3|TRBV6-1|NA|14|TRBD1
CASRTGSTGNTIYF
TGTGCCAGCAGGACAGGGTCAACTGGAAACACCATATATTTT
>TRBJ2-7|TRBV5-6|NA|15|NA
CASQEKPDRDYEQYF
TGTGCCAGCCAAGAAAAGCCGGACAGAGACTACGAGCAGTACTTC
>TRBJ2-7|TRBV28|NA|14|TRBD1
CASRGGGSTYEQYF
TGTGCCAGCAGAGGGGGCGGATCGACCTACGAGCAGTACTTC
>TRBJ2-2|TRBV11-2|NA|17|TRBD2
CASSPWSGRAYTGELFF
TGTGCCAGCAGCCCTTGGAGCGGGAGGGCCTACACCGGGGAGCTGTTTTTT
>TRBJ2-5|TRBV5-1|NA|14|TRBD2
CASSWGLAGETQYF
TGCGCCAGCAGCTGGGGACTAGCGGGAGAGACCCAGTACTTC
>TRBJ1-3|TRBV28|NA|15|TRBD1
CASSFGQVWGNTIYF
TGTGCCAGCAGTTTCGGACAGGTCTGGGGAAACACCATATATTTT
>TRBJ2-7|TRBV9|NA|15|TRBD2
CASSVEGTSSYEQYF
TGTGCCAGCAGCGTAGAGGGGACTAGCTCCTACGAGCAGTACTTC
>TRBJ1-2|TRBV25-1|NA|15|TRBD1
CASTGTGVVGGGYTF
TGTGCCAGCACCGGGACAGGGGTAGTTGGGGGCGGCTACACCTTC
>TRBJ1-1|TRBV7-3|NA|16|NA
CASSSSGGAANTEAFF
TGTGCCAGCAGCTCTAGCGGTGGGGCAGCGAACACTGAAGCTTTCTTT
>TRBJ2-7|TRBV18|NA|15|NA
CASSHATRPAYEQYF
TGTGCCAGCTCACACGCGACTCGGCCGGCCTACGAGCAGTACTTC
>TRBJ2-1|TRBV7-2|NA|16|NA
CASSRSSGRGHNEQFF
TGTGCCAGCAGTCGGTCATCAGGACGCGGGCACAATGAGCAGTTCTTC
>TRBJ2-2|TRBV9|NA|16|TRBD2
CASSGLAGANTGELFF
TGTGCCAGCAGCGGCCTAGCGGGAGCGAACACCGGGGAGCTGTTTTTT
>TRBJ1-5|TRBV28|NA|15|NA
CASSFMTLSNQPQHF
TGTGCCAGCAGTTTTATGACACTGAGCAATCAGCCCCAGCATTTT
>TRBJ2-2|TRBV9|NA|16|TRBD2
CASSVATSGSNGELFF
TGTGCCAGCAGCGTAGCGACTAGCGGGAGTAACGGGGAGCTGTTTTTT
>TRBJ2-1|TRBV5-6|NA|14|NA
CASSLFRGYNEQFF
TGTGCCAGCAGCTTGTTTCGGGGATACAATGAGCAGTTCTTC
>TRBJ2-1|TRBV5-1|NA|16|TRBD1
CASSLRSGTGGNEQFF
TGCGCCAGCAGCTTACGTTCCGGGACAGGGGGCAATGAGCAGTTCTTC
>TRBJ1-1|TRBV6-6|NA|14|TRBD1
CASSSPGQTLGAFF
TGTGCCAGCAGTTCTCCGGGACAGACTTTGGGGGCTTTCTTT
>TRBJ2-2|TRBV28|NA|16|NA
CASSFLVAGNTGELFF
TGTGCCAGCAGTTTCCTAGTGGCGGGTAACACCGGGGAGCTGTTTTTT
>TRBJ2-5|TRBV28|NA|14|NA
CASNRQGRLETQYF
TGTGCCAGCAATCGCCAGGGAAGATTAGAGACCCAGTACTTC
>TRBJ1-5|TRBV11-3|NA|16|TRBD1
CASSSGQGAPNQPQHF
TGTGCCAGCAGCTCGGGACAGGGGGCGCCCAATCAGCCCCAGCATTTT
>TRBJ2-3|TRBV5-4|NA|13|NA
CASSPGVADTQYF
TGTGCCAGCAGCCCCGGGGTTGCGGATACGCAGTATTTT
>TRBJ1-1|TRBV19|NA|14|NA
CASRGDRSLSEAFF
TGTGCCAGTAGGGGCGACAGGTCATTGAGTGAAGCTTTCTTT
>TRBJ2-5|TRBV28|NA|14|NA
CASSTITMWETQYF
TGTGCCAGCAGTACCATCACAATGTGGGAGACCCAGTACTTC